The clone carrying this T cell receptor (beta chain) has just a few counts. This specimen comes from a study of regulatory T cells in long-lasting Graves disease. The CDR3 contains 15 residues. Trimming pared 3 bases from V and 0 bases from J, leaving 14 bases between. Germline V CDR1 and CDR2: DFQATT, SNEGSKA (reference sequence). Investigators prepared the TCR beta libraries by applying iRepertoire HTBI primers and Arm-PCR of CDR3 regions. TCRdb re-called the multiplex PCR reads with MiXCR, one entry per CDR3 protein. The profile shows fewer than 550,000 distinct CDR3 sequences, roughly 21% of them singletons. The time point: persistent/refractory GD, antithyroid drugs over 5 years with positive TRAb. PBMCs provided the RNA from which the TCR library was made.

The material sequenced was peripheral blood mononuclear cells (PBMCs), taken when the disease was refractory, from a patient treated with antithyroid drugs. This chain joins TRBV20-1 and TRBJ1-1; tentatively, D is TRBD1 (6 bases). This clonotype originated in a female donor with Graves disease. CDR3 region: CSASIRDIVNTEAFF. In DNA, the CDR3 is TGCAGTGCTAGCATCCGGGACATCGTGAACACTGAAGCTTTCTTT.